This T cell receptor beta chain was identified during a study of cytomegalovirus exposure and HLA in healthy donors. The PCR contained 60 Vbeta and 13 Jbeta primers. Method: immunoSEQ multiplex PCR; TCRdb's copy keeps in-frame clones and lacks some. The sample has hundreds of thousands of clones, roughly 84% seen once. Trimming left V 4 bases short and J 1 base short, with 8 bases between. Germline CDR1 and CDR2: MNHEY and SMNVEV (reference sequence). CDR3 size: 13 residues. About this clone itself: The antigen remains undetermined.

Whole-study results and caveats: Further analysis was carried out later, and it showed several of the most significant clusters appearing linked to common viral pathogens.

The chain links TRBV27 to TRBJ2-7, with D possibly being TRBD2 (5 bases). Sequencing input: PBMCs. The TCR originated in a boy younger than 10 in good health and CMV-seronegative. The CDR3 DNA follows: TGTGCCAGCAGTTCCCCGGGGTCCTACGAGCAGTACTTC. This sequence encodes CASSSPGSYEQYF.